Listed here are 27 T cell receptor beta chains from one sample, sequenced in a study of T cell responses to AZD1222 COVID-19 vaccine (dated by TCRdb to the early 2020s). The time point label for this specimen denotes: about 28 days (+/-7) after the second vaccine dose. The method was the immunoSEQ multiplex PCR assay. Here the immuneACCESS table is served through TCRdb, limited to in-frame sequences with V and J called. Missing clones are a known gap in these copies; in checked studies unresolved V genes cover under half, and the rest lacks a known reason. The sample records roughly 160,000 clones, approximately 90% of which are singletons. In total, the top ten clones hold over 1% of the sample. Here the sequenced sample was peripheral blood, taken 28 days after the second AZD1222 dose. The receptors stem from an adult who received the AZD1222 COVID-19 vaccine.

V is TRBV6-2 or TRBV6-3 and J is TRBJ1-2, with a possible D match to TRBD1 (6 bases). CDR1 MNHEY and CDR2 SVGEGT come from the germline V gene. CDR3 length: 16 amino acids. Trimming took off 0 bases at V and 0 bases at J, with 11 bases between the two ends. CDR3 DNA sequence: TGTGCCAGCAGTTACTCTCTGGGGGCGGCTAACTATGGCTACACCTTC. This sequence encodes CASSYSLGAANYGYTF.

This clone was seen only a few times. The chain combines TRBV4-3 with TRBJ1-3, with D possibly TRBD1 on 5 matching bases. This CDR3 region has 15 residues. V gave up 0 bases and J gave up 2 bases, with 8 bases separating them. Germline CDR1 and CDR2: LGHNA and YSLEER. The CDR3 is CASSQDRGTGNTIYF. The CDR3 DNA reads as TGCGCCAGCAGCCAAGATAGGGGTACTGGAAACACCATATATTTT.

This rearrangement joins TRBV4-3 to TRBJ1-3, with a weak D call TRBD1 (5 bases). V was clipped by 0 bases and J by 0 bases, with 15 bases between them. Germline V gives CDR1 LGHNA, CDR2 YSLEER. There are 18 residues in the CDR3. The CDR3 loop reads CASSQEGPDSVSGNTIYF. The DNA of the CDR3 is TGCGCCAGCAGCCAAGAGGGGCCAGACAGTGTCTCTGGAAACACCATATATTTT.

This clone appeared a single time. CDR3 sequence reads: CASSLPGTASYEQYF. CDR3 DNA: TGTGCCAGCAGCTTGCCAGGGACAGCAAGCTACGAGCAGTACTTC. This chain links TRBV5-8 with TRBJ2-7; 7 positions match TRBD1. From germline, CDR1 is SGHTS and CDR2 YDEGEE. V was pared by 1 base and J by 3 bases, with 7 bases of the junction left unmatched. The CDR3 totals 15 residues. Full variable domain (rest looked up from reference TRBV5-8 and TRBJ2-7): EAGVTQSPTHLIKTRGQQATLRCSPISGHTSVYWYQQALGLGLQFLLWYDEGEERNRGNFPPRFSGRQFPNYSSELNVNALELEDSALYLCASSLPGTASYEQYFGPGTRLTVT.

J is TRBJ1-2 and V is TRBV6-6; D might be TRBD1 (6 bases). The germline CDR1 and CDR2 sequences are MNHNY and SVGAGI (reference sequence). CDR3 length: 14 amino acids. Trimming removed 2 bases at V and 6 bases at J, with 13 bases between. CDR3 residues: CASSYRRGRDGYTF. CDR3 nucleotides: TGTGCCAGCAGTTACCGTCGGGGGCGCGATGGCTACACCTTC.

J is TRBJ2-2 and V is TRBV29-1; maybe TRBD1 (6 bases). CDR1 and CDR2 (germline): SQVTM, ANQGSEA. CDR3 length: 15 amino acids. Between the trimmed V and J ends, which lost 6 bases and 4 bases, there was a span of 18 bases. CDR3 nucleotide sequence: TGCAGCGTCCCAGGGGACCACTTGGCCACCGGGGAGCTGTTTTTT. It specifies CSVPGDHLATGELFF.

The V and J genes are TRBV19 and TRBJ1-6; 8 nucleotides match TRBD1. This CDR3 has 19 amino acids. Trimming at V came to 3 bases and at J to 4 bases, leaving 14 bases not matched to a gene. Germline V gene data show CDR1 as LNHDA and CDR2 as SQIVND (reference sequence). The DNA for the CDR3 is TGTGCCAGTAGTATCGGGACCGGACAGGGTGGTAATTATAATTCACCCCTCCACTTT. It yields the protein CASSIGTGQGGNYNSPLHF.

The chain carries TRBV6-5 and TRBJ2-3; 11 nucleotides agree with TRBD2. Trimming removed 7 bases from V and 1 base from J; junction bases left unmatched: 4. Germline V CDR1 and CDR2: MNHEY, SVGAGI. The CDR3 length is 15 residues. The CDR3 loop is CASTLLAGGTDTQYF. The CDR3 bases are TGTGCCAGCACCTTACTAGCGGGGGGCACAGATACGCAGTATTTT.

The V gene is TRBV20-1, the J gene TRBJ1-2; TRBD1 is a possible D gene (5 bases). The germline V gene has CDR1 DFQATT and CDR2 SNEGSKA (reference sequence). The V and J ends lost 3 bases and 0 bases respectively, with 8 bases between them. The CDR3 is made up of 13 amino acids. The CDR3 protein is CSASTQANYGYTF. The CDR3 bases are TGCAGTGCTAGTACACAGGCTAACTATGGCTACACCTTC.

CDR3 bases: TGCGCCAGCAGCTTGCTCCAGGGAGCTAACTATGGCTACACCTTC. Protein product: CASSLLQGANYGYTF. This chain links TRBV5-1 with TRBJ1-2, with D possibly being TRBD1 (5 bases). This CDR3 comprises 15 residues. Trimming took 1 base from V and 0 from J, leaving 10 bases between them. Germline lookup yields CDR1 SGHRS and CDR2 YFSETQ.

V and J are TRBV19 and TRBJ2-7; TRBD1 matches at 9 bases. Losses at the gene ends were 1 base for V and 2 bases for J; bases not matched to a gene: 6. The CDR3 consists of 16 residues. Per the germline V gene, CDR1 is LNHDA and CDR2 is SQIVND (reference sequence). CDR3 amino acids: CASSIVGTGLTYEQYF. The DNA of the CDR3 is TGTGCCAGTAGTATAGTGGGGACAGGGCTTACCTACGAGCAGTACTTC.

The rearrangement uses TRBV29-1 and TRBJ2-3; either TRBD1 or TRBD2 may supply D (5 bases each). V was shortened by 1 base and J by 2 bases, with 13 bases between the two germline ends. This CDR3 region has 15 residues. Germline V gene data show CDR1 as SQVTM and CDR2 as ANQGSEA. The CDR3 loop is CSVEGGTLDTDTQYF. The CDR3 bases are TGCAGCGTTGAAGGGGGGACCCTTGACACAGATACGCAGTATTTT.

The chain uses TRBV5-1 and TRBJ1-4, with D maybe TRBD1 (6 bases). V was clipped by 3 bases and J by 7 bases, with 13 bases between them. Germline values: CDR1 SGHRS, CDR2 YFSETQ. This CDR3 is built from 14 residues. The CDR3 sequence: CASSSVQGGEKLFF. CDR3 nucleotide sequence: TGCGCCAGCAGCTCGGTACAGGGAGGTGAAAAACTGTTTTTT.

The rearrangement joins TRBV7-2 to TRBJ2-3; 11 bases align to TRBD2. Per the germline V gene, CDR1 is SGHTA and CDR2 is FQGNSA. Trimming at V came to 2 bases and at J to 2 bases, leaving 3 bases not matched to a gene. The CDR3 runs 16 residues. In DNA form, the CDR3 reads TGTGCCAGCAGCTTAATAGCGGGGGGGCTCACAGATACGCAGTATTTT. Amino acids: CASSLIAGGLTDTQYF. The whole variable domain, filled in from reference TRBV7-2 and TRBJ2-3, reads GAGVSQSPSNKVTEKGKDVELRCDPISGHTALYWYRQSLGQGLEFLIYFQGNSAPDKSGLPSDRFSAERTGGSVSTLTIQRTQQEDSAVYLCASSLIAGGLTDTQYFGPGTRLTVL.

V gene TRBV18 combines with J gene TRBJ1-2; perhaps TRBD1 as D (5 bases). Germline-derived CDR1 and CDR2 are KGHSH and LQKENI. The germline V and J ends were trimmed by 3 bases and 4 bases, with 15 bases remaining between them. The CDR3 spans 15 residues. The CDR3 nucleotides are TGTGCCAGCTCACCTACGGGACGCCTAGCCTATGGCTACACCTTC. Translation: CASSPTGRLAYGYTF.

The chain employs TRBV19 and TRBJ1-2, with D possibly TRBD1 on 5 matching bases. Trimming took 11 bases from V and 0 from J, leaving 13 bases between them. The CDR3 contains 13 residues. Germline CDR1 is LNHDA and CDR2 is SQIVND (reference sequence). Here the CDR3 DNA reads TGTGCCGGGTCTATCAGGGCTAACTATGGCTACACCTTC. Protein product: CAGSIRANYGYTF.

The chain has TRBV7-8 and TRBJ1-3, with D perhaps matching TRBD1 (6 bases). Germline V gives CDR1 SGHVS, CDR2 FQNEAQ. The CDR3 is 15 residues long. Between the trimmed V and J ends, which lost 1 base and 4 bases, there was a span of 11 bases. CDR3 sequence reads: CASSLGGGPGNTIYF. In nucleotides, the CDR3 is TGTGCCAGCAGCTTAGGTGGGGGGCCCGGAAACACCATATATTTT.

J is TRBJ1-3 and V is TRBV7-9; D gene unclear. Per the germline V gene, CDR1 is SEHNR and CDR2 is FQNEAQ (reference sequence). The CDR3 length is 21 residues. Trimming took 5 bases from V and 0 from J, leaving 29 bases between them. CDR3 sequence reads: CASSSILGQTADLSSGNTIYF. The CDR3 nucleotides read TGTGCCAGCAGCAGCATACTCGGGCAGACCGCCGATTTGAGCTCTGGAAACACCATATATTTT.

Concerning this clone: Other DNA variants within this sample encode the same CDR3. The V and J genes are TRBV18 and TRBJ1-5; D perhaps matches TRBD1 (6 bases). In germline, CDR1 is KGHSH, CDR2 LQKENI. This CDR3 is 15 amino acids long. V was cut by 3 bases and J by 0 bases, with 9 bases left in between. The CDR3 sequence is CASSPSGASNQPQHF. The CDR3 DNA is TGTGCCAGCTCACCCTCAGGGGCTAGCAATCAGCCCCAGCATTTT.

The gene calls are TRBV6-5 and TRBJ1-1, with D possibly matching TRBD1 (5 bases). V lost 2 bases and J 0 bases, leaving 10 bases between the germline ends. CDR1 is MNHEY and CDR2 is SVGAGI in the germline V gene. The CDR3 extends over 15 amino acids. Written as DNA, the CDR3 is TGTGCCAGCAGTTACGGGCCGGGGGTGAACACTGAAGCTTTCTTT. It yields the protein CASSYGPGVNTEAFF.

The chain has TRBV21-1 and TRBJ1-2; the D call TRBD1 from the table was never checked on the DNA. TRBV21-1 is reported as a pseudogene. The CDR3 loop spans 15 amino acids. The CDR3 loop reads CASSSRKGETDGYTF. CDR3 sequence (DNA): TGTGCCAGCAGCTCCCGAAAGGGGGAAACAGATGGCTACACCTTC.

The chain links TRBV4-1 to TRBJ2-7; D unresolved. Deletions cut 2 bases from V and 0 bases from J, with 8 bases between. This CDR3 comprises 14 residues. Germline CDR1 reads MGHRA; CDR2 reads YSYEKL. The CDR3 sequence: CASSQSVGSYEQYF. CDR3 sequence (DNA): TGCGCCAGCAGCCAATCGGTAGGCTCCTACGAGCAGTACTTC.

The J gene is TRBJ2-2, the V gene TRBV6-5; 9 nucleotides align to TRBD1. V trimming: 8 bases; J trimming: 8 bases; junction bases outside the gene matches: 12. Germline V gene data show CDR1 as MNHEY and CDR2 as SVGAGI. CDR3 length: 15 amino acids. As DNA, the CDR3 is TGTGCCAGCTGGGGACAGGGATTTCCGTCTGGGGAGCTGTTTTTT. Translation: CASWGQGFPSGELFF.

The CDR3 region is CASSPGGWGEKLFF. As DNA, the CDR3 is TGTGCCAGCAGCCCAGGGGGCTGGGGTGAAAAACTGTTTTTT. The chain uses TRBV27 and TRBJ1-4; 8 bases are shared with TRBD1. Trimming removed 6 bases from V and 7 bases from J; junction bases left unmatched: 7. The CDR3 is 14 amino acids. Germline CDR1 is MNHEY and CDR2 is SMNVEV (reference sequence).

V usage is TRBV5-1 and J usage is TRBJ1-4, with unresolved D. The length of the CDR3 is 14 residues. V dropped 3 bases and J dropped 7 bases, with 13 bases sitting between them. The germline V gene encodes CDR1 SGHRS and CDR2 YFSETQ. CDR3 coding DNA: TGCGCCAGCAGCTCGTATACGGGAGCTGAAAAACTGTTTTTT. Encoded protein: CASSSYTGAEKLFF.

V usage is TRBV25-1 and J usage is TRBJ1-3, with no clear D. In germline, CDR1 is MGHDK, CDR2 SYGVNS. This CDR3 is 11 amino acids long. V lost 6 bases, J lost 0 bases, and 0 bases lay in between. In DNA form, the CDR3 reads TGTGCCAGCAGCTCTGGAAACACCATATATTTT. It yields the protein CASSSGNTIYF.

The chain carries TRBV28 and TRBJ1-1; D is possibly TRBD1 (6 bases). CDR1 and CDR2 from the germline V gene are MDHEN and SYDVKM. V was cut by 10 bases and J by 3 bases, with 12 bases left in between. The CDR3 totals 12 residues. The CDR3 sequence is CATVQGDTEAFF. Written as DNA, the CDR3 is TGTGCCACGGTACAGGGAGACACTGAAGCTTTCTTT. Supplemented by reference TRBV28 and TRBJ1-1, the full variable domain reads DVKVTQSSRYLVKRTGEKVFLECVQDMDHENMFWYRQDPGLGLRLIYFSYDVKMKEKGDIPEGYSVSREKKERFSLILESASTNQTSMYLCATVQGDTEAFFGQGTRLTVV.